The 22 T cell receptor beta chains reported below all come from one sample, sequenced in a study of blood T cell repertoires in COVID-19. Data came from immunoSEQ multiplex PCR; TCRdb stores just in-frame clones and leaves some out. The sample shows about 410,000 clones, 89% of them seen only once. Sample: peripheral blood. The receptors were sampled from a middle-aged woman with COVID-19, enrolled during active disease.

CDR3 DNA sequence: TGTGCCAGCAGCTTAGCGCTCGGAGCTGCAACTAATGAAAAACTGTTTTTT. Its protein product is CASSLALGAATNEKLFF. The chain couples TRBV7-9 to TRBJ1-4; D gene uncertain. CDR1 SEHNR and CDR2 FQNEAQ come from the germline V gene (reference sequence). The germline V and J ends were trimmed by 0 bases and 0 bases, with 11 bases remaining between them. The CDR3 loop spans 17 amino acids.

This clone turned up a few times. CDR3 sequence (DNA): TGTGCCAGCAGTCAATATGACCGGCCGGGTCGGGAAAAACTGTTTTTT. It encodes CASSQYDRPGREKLFF. This chain joins TRBV6-2 or TRBV6-3 and TRBJ1-4; D unresolved. CDR1 and CDR2 (germline): MNHEY, SVGEGT. Between the trimmed V and J ends, which lost 5 bases and 8 bases, there was a span of 21 bases. CDR3 size: 16 residues.

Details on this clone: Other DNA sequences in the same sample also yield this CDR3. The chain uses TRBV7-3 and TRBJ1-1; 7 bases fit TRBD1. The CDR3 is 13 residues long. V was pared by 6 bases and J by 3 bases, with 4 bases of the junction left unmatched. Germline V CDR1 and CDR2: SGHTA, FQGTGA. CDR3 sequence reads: CASSSDRDTEAFF. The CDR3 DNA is TGTGCCAGCAGTTCCGACAGGGACACTGAAGCTTTCTTT.

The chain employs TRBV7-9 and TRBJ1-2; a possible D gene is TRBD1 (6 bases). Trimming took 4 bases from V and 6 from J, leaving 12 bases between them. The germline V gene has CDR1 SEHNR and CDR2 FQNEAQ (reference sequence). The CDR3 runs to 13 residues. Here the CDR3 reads CASSSTGYHGYTF. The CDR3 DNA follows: TGTGCCAGCAGCTCTACAGGGTACCATGGCTACACCTTC.

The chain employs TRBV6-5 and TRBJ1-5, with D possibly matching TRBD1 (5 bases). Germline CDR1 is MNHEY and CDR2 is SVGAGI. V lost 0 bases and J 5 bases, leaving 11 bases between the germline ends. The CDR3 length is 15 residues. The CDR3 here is CASSYSGGPDQPQHF. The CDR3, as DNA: TGTGCCAGCAGTTACTCGGGGGGTCCGGATCAGCCCCAGCATTTT.

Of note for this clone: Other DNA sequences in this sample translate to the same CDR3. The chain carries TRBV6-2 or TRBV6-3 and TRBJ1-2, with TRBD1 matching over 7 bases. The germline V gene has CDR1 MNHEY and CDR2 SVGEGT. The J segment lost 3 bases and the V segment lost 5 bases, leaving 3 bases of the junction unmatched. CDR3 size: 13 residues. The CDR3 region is CASSRTGDYGYTF. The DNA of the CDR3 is TGTGCCAGCAGTCGGACAGGCGACTATGGCTACACCTTC.

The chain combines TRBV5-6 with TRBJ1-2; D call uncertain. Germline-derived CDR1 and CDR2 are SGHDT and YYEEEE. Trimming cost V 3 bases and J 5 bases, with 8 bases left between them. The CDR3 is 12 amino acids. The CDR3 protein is CASSSWEYGYTF. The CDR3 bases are TGTGCCAGCAGCTCCTGGGAGTATGGCTACACCTTC.

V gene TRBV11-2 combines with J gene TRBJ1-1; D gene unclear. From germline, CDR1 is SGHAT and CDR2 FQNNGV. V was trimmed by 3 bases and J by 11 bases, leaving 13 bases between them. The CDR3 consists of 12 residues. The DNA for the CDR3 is TGTGCCAGCAGCTTTGAGCGCCTAACGGCTTTCTTT. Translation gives CASSFERLTAFF.

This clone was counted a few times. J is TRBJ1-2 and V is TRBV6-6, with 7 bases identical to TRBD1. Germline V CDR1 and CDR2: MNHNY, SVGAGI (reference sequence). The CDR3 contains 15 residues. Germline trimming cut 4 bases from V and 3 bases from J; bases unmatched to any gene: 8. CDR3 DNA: TGTGCCAGCAGTTTGAGGGACAGACCTGACTATGGCTACACCTTC. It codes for CASSLRDRPDYGYTF.

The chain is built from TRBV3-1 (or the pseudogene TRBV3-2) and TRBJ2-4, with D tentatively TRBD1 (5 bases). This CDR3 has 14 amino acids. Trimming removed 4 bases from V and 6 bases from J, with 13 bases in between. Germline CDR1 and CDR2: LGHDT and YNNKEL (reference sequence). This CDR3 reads CASSRDRTPNIQYF. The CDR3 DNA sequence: TGTGCCAGCAGCCGCGATAGGACACCAAACATTCAGTACTTC.

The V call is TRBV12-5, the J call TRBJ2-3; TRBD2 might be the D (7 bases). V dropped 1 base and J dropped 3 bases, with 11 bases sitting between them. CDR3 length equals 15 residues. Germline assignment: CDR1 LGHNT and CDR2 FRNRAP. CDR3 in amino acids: CASGLEGGPTDTQYF. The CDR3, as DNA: TGTGCTAGTGGTTTGGAGGGGGGGCCTACAGATACGCAGTATTTT.

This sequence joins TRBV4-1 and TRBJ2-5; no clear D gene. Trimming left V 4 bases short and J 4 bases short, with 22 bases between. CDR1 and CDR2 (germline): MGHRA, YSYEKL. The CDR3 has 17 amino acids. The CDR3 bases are TGCGCCAGCAGCCTTCTACCCGTTTCTAAGGAGCCAGAGACCCAGTACTTC. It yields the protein CASSLLPVSKEPETQYF.

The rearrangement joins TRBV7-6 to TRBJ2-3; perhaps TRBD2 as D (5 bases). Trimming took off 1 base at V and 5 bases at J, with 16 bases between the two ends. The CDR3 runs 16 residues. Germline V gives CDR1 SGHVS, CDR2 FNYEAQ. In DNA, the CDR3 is TGTGCCAGCAGCTTAGGCGCGGGCACCGTGGGAGATACGCAGTATTTT. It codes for CASSLGAGTVGDTQYF. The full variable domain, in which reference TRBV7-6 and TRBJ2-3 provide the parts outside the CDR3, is GAGVSQSPRYKVTKRGQDVALRCDPISGHVSLYWYRQALGQGPEFLTYFNYEAQQDKSGLPNDRFSAERPEGSISTLTIQRTEQRDSAMYRCASSLGAGTVGDTQYFGPGTRLTVL.

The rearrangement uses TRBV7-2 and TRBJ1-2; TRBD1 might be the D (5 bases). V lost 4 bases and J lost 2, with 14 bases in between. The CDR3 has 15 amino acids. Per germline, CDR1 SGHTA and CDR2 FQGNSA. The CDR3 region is CASSSFVAGNYGYTF. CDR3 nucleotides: TGTGCCAGCAGCTCCTTCGTAGCAGGGAACTATGGCTACACCTTC.

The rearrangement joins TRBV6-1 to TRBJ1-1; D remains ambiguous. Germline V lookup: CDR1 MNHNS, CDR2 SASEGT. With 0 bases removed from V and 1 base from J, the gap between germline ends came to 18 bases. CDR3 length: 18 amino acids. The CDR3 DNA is TGTGCCAGCAGTGAAGCGGGTCAGGCTCTGGGTGAGAACACTGAAGCTTTCTTT. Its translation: CASSEAGQALGENTEAFF.

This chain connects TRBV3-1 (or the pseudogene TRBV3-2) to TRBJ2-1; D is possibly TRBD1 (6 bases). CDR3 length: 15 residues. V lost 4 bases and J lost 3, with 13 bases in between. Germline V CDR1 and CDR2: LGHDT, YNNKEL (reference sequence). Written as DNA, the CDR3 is TGTGCCAGCAGCCCTTCAGGGGCGAGCTACAATGAGCAGTTCTTC. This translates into CASSPSGASYNEQFF.

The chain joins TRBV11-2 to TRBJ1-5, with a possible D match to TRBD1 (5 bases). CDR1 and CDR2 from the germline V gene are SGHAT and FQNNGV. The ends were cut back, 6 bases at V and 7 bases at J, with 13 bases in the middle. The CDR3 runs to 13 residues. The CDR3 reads CASSLGVGQPQHF. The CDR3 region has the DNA TGTGCCAGCAGTCTAGGGGTCGGACAGCCCCAGCATTTT. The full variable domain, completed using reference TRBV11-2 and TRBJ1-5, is EAGVAQSPRYKIIEKRQSVAFWCNPISGHATLYWYQQILGQGPKLLIQFQNNGVVDDSQLPKDRFSAERLKGVDSTLKIQPAKLEDSAVYLCASSLGVGQPQHFGDGTRLSIL.

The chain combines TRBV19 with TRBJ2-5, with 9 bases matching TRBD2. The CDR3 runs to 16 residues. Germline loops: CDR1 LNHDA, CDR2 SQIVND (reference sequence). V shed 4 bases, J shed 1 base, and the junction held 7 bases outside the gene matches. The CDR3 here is CASSSPSGGPQETQYF. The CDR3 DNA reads TGTGCCAGTAGTAGCCCAAGCGGGGGGCCCCAAGAGACCCAGTACTTC.

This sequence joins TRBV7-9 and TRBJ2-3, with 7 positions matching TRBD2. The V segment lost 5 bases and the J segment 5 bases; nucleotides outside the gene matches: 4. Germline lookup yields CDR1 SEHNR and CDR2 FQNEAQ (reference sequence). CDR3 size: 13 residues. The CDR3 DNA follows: TGTGCCAGCAGCGCCGCGGGGGAAGATACGCAGTATTTT. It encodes CASSAAGEDTQYF.

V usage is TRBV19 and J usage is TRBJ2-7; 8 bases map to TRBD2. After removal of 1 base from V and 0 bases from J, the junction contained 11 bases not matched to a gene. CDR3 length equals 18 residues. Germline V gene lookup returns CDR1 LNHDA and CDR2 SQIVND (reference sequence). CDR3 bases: TGTGCCAGTAGTATAGGCCCAGCGGGGGCCTCGAGCTCCTACGAGCAGTACTTC. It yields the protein CASSIGPAGASSSYEQYF.

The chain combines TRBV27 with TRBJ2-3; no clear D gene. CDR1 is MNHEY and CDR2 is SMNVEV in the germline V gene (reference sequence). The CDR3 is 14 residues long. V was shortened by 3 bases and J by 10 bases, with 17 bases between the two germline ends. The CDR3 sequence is CASSFFPLSDSQYF. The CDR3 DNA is TGTGCCAGCAGTTTCTTCCCGCTTAGTGATTCGCAGTATTTT.

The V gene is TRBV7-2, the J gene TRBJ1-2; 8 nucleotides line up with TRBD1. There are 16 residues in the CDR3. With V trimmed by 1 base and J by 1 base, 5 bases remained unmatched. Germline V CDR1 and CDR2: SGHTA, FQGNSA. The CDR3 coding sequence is TGTGCCAGCAGCTTAGTCAGGGGGCCAAGTAACTATGGCTACACCTTC. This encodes CASSLVRGPSNYGYTF.